A single sample is the source of the 2 T cell receptor beta chains below, sequenced in a study of blood T cells in healthy people across ages. With a J-beta primer mix and a sample-barcoded 5' primer, a second PCR ran about 7 to 11 cycles. Via MiXCR, TCRdb re-called the 5' RACE reads, giving one row per CDR3 protein. The sample carries approximately 580,000 distinct CDR3 sequences, around 24% recorded once. Another study also made use of these data, one on T cells of mothers and their children.

What was sequenced was blood. These receptors originate from a boy between 5 and 17 years old in good health.

The table lists this clonotype with a few counts. J is TRBJ2-6 and V is TRBV19, with D unresolved. Germline CDR1 reads LNHDA; CDR2 reads SQIVND (reference sequence). This CDR3 is built from 13 residues. V was trimmed by 5 bases and J by 4 bases, leaving 6 bases between them. The CDR3, as DNA: TGTGCCAGTAGTGACCGCGGGGCCAACGTCCTGACTTTC. This gives the protein CASSDRGANVLTF. Full variable domain (rest looked up from reference TRBV19 and TRBJ2-6): DGGITQSPKYLFRKEGQNVTLSCEQNLNHDAMYWYRQDPGQGLRLIYYSQIVNDFQKGDIAEGYSVSREKKESFPLTVTSAQKNPTAFYLCASSDRGANVLTFGAGSRLTVL.

This rearrangement joins TRBV7-3 to TRBJ1-1, with 9 bases lining up with TRBD1. Germline CDR1 SGHTA, CDR2 FQGTGA. V gave up 0 bases and J gave up 0 bases; unmatched junction bases: 5. CDR3 size: 17 residues. This CDR3 reads CASSLTGGTGLNTEAFF. The CDR3 region has the DNA TGTGCCAGCAGCTTAACCGGAGGGACAGGGTTGAACACTGAAGCTTTCTTT.